Listed here are 28 T cell receptor beta chains from one sample, sequenced in a study of PD-1 blockade in classical Hodgkin lymphoma. Patients all relapsed after autologous stem cell transplantation, and there was variation in brentuximab vedotin exposure. Profiling relied on immunoSEQ multiplex PCR, and the TCRdb table lists in-frame clones only, not all of them. The data contain tens of thousands of clones, around 90% of them singletons. Sequences were derived from peripheral blood mononuclear cells (PBMCs), sampled at baseline. Receptors were obtained from a human donor with classical Hodgkin lymphoma.

The V gene is TRBV27, the J gene TRBJ1-6; D might be TRBD1 (5 bases). This CDR3 contains 15 residues. Germline-derived CDR1 and CDR2 are MNHEY and SMNVEV (reference sequence). V gave up 3 bases and J gave up 8 bases, with 14 bases separating them. This chain's CDR3 is CASSFVGEFDSPLHF. The CDR3, as DNA: TGTGCCAGCAGTTTCGTGGGGGAATTTGATTCACCCCTCCACTTT.

V usage is TRBV7-2 and J usage is TRBJ2-2; 9 bases map to TRBD2. The CDR3 has 16 residues. The V and J ends lost 6 bases and 3 bases, in that order; junction bases with no gene match: 8. In germline, CDR1 is SGHTA, CDR2 FQGNSA. CDR3 protein: CASRGREGRDTGELFF. In DNA, the CDR3 is TGTGCCAGCAGGGGGCGGGAGGGCCGAGACACCGGGGAGCTGTTTTTT.

J is TRBJ2-5 and V is TRBV19, with D possibly TRBD2 on 6 matching bases. The germline V gene encodes CDR1 LNHDA and CDR2 SQIVND (reference sequence). Deletions cut 7 bases from V and 5 bases from J, with 20 bases between. CDR3 length: 15 residues. CDR3 residues: CASNLGGGFPETQYF. CDR3 bases: TGTGCCAGTAACCTGGGGGGAGGCTTTCCGGAGACCCAGTACTTC.

V and J are TRBV19 and TRBJ2-2, with a weak D call TRBD2 (6 bases). CDR1 is LNHDA, CDR2 SQIVND, per germline (reference sequence). The CDR3 extends over 15 amino acids. V lost 4 bases to trimming and J lost 7 bases, with 16 bases between them. The CDR3 sequence is CASSTLEGLSGELFF. As DNA, the CDR3 is TGTGCCAGTAGTACTTTGGAGGGCCTGAGCGGGGAGCTGTTTTTT.

V and J are TRBV9 and TRBJ2-7; D might be TRBD2 (5 bases). V lost 4 bases and J lost 2, with 13 bases in between. This CDR3 region has 14 residues. The germline V gene encodes CDR1 SGDLS and CDR2 YYNGEE. The CDR3, as DNA: TGTGCCAGCAGCTTGGCGGGCGGAACCTACGAGCAGTACTTC. Amino acid sequence: CASSLAGGTYEQYF.

V gene TRBV6-1 combines with J gene TRBJ2-7, with a possible D match to TRBD2 (5 bases). From germline, CDR1 is MNHNS and CDR2 SASEGT. Trimming took off 1 base at V and 2 bases at J, with 9 bases between the two ends. This CDR3 contains 14 residues. The CDR3 reads CASSEVSGPYEQYF. The CDR3 bases are TGTGCCAGCAGTGAAGTAAGCGGTCCCTACGAGCAGTACTTC.

The V call is TRBV30, the J call TRBJ1-3; D is unclear. The CDR3 runs to 12 residues. Germline CDR1 is GTSNPN and CDR2 is SVGIG (reference sequence). The ends were cut back, 4 bases at V and 4 bases at J, with 8 bases in the middle. CDR3 residues: CAWTILGNTIYF. In nucleotides, the CDR3 is TGTGCCTGGACAATCCTAGGAAACACCATATATTTT. The full variable domain, rest sourced from reference TRBV30 and TRBJ1-3, is SQTIHQWPATLVQPVGSPLSLECTVEGTSNPNLYWYRQAAGRGLQLLFYSVGIGQISSEVPQNLSASRPQDRQFILSSKKLLLSDSGFYLCAWTILGNTIYFGEGSWLTVV.

This clone was observed many times. The rearrangement links TRBV27 to TRBJ1-2; tentative D call: TRBD1 (6 bases). The CDR3 covers 12 residues. CDR1 and CDR2 from the germline V gene are MNHEY and SMNVEV (reference sequence). V was shortened by 6 bases and J by 7 bases, with 12 bases between the two germline ends. The CDR3 DNA follows: TGTGCCAGCAGGACGGTAGGGGGTGGCTACACCTTC. Protein sequence: CASRTVGGGYTF.

J is TRBJ2-2 and V is TRBV27; 10 nucleotides match TRBD2. From germline, CDR1 is MNHEY and CDR2 SMNVEV (reference sequence). This CDR3 is 16 amino acids long. Losses at the gene ends were 4 bases for V and 3 bases for J; bases not matched to a gene: 5. The CDR3 region has the DNA TGTGCCAGCAGTTATCTAGCGGGAGCGCACACCGGGGAGCTGTTTTTT. This sequence encodes CASSYLAGAHTGELFF.

The gene calls are TRBV28 and TRBJ1-6; 9 bases line up with TRBD1. Germline CDR1 reads MDHEN; CDR2 reads SYDVKM. The CDR3 length is 15 residues. V was pared by 3 bases and J by 9 bases, with 6 bases of the junction left unmatched. In DNA, the CDR3 is TGTGCCAGCAGTTTCCGGGACAGGGCCGGTTCACCCCTCCACTTT. It specifies CASSFRDRAGSPLHF.

The chain recombines TRBV15 with TRBJ2-7; D ambiguous. The V gene's germline CDR1 is LNHNV and CDR2 YYDKDF (reference sequence). Trimming pared 1 base from V and 6 bases from J, leaving 13 bases between. This CDR3 has 14 amino acids. The CDR3 DNA sequence: TGTGCCACCAGCAGAGGGGAAGGGTCGGGCGAGCAGTACTTC. Translated, it gives CATSRGEGSGEQYF.

This clone was found once. The chain links TRBV11-2 to TRBJ2-2, with D unclear. Trimming removed 6 bases from V and 1 base from J, with 3 bases in between. CDR1 is SGHAT, CDR2 FQNNGV, per germline. The CDR3 spans 12 residues. The CDR3 DNA sequence: TGTGCCAGCAGAAAGAACACCGGGGAGCTGTTTTTT. This codes for CASRKNTGELFF.

The J gene is TRBJ1-5, the V gene TRBV2; weak D call: TRBD1 (6 bases). V dropped 5 bases and J dropped 10 bases, with 18 bases sitting between them. Germline CDR1 SNHLY, CDR2 FYNNEI. The CDR3 is 14 residues long. CDR3 DNA: TGTGCCAGCAGTTTAGGACAGCGCCGAGGACCCCAGCATTTT. Protein sequence: CASSLGQRRGPQHF. The whole variable domain, remainder taken from reference TRBV2 and TRBJ1-5, is EPEVTQTPSHQVTQMGQEVILRCVPISNHLYFYWYRQILGQKVEFLVSFYNNEISEKSEIFDDQFSVERPDGSNFTLKIRSTKLEDSAMYFCASSLGQRRGPQHFGDGTRLSIL.

The rearrangement uses TRBV6-5 and TRBJ2-7; 8 bases are a match to TRBD2. The V segment lost 5 bases and the J segment 3 bases; nucleotides outside the gene matches: 6. From germline, CDR1 is MNHEY and CDR2 SVGAGI. The CDR3 is 14 amino acids. The CDR3: CASSPAGVRYEQYF. CDR3 sequence (DNA): TGTGCCAGCAGTCCAGCGGGAGTCCGCTACGAGCAGTACTTC.

A word on this clone: Its ends do not fully match the called genes, so a read error is possible. The genes are TRBV5-1 and TRBJ2-7; D is uncertain. The germline CDR1 and CDR2 sequences are SGHRS and YFSETQ. There are 13 residues in the CDR3. CDR3 sequence: CASSLWESYEQCF. Here the CDR3 DNA reads TGCGCCAGCAGCTTGTGGGAATCCTACGAGCAGTGCTTC.

This chain joins TRBV10-3 and TRBJ2-4; D remains unclear. The germline CDR1 and CDR2 sequences are ENHRY and SYGVKD. The CDR3 extends over 14 amino acids. Between the trimmed V and J ends, which lost 2 bases and 1 base, there was a span of 6 bases. In DNA, the CDR3 is TGTGCCATCAGTGAGGGTTTCGCCAAAAACATTCAGTACTTC. Protein sequence: CAISEGFAKNIQYF.

This clone was detected only a few times. The sample holds other DNA sequences that translate to the same CDR3. The chain links TRBV7-2 to TRBJ1-5; 7 bases align to TRBD1. The CDR3 length is 14 residues. V lost 1 base and J lost 7; bases outside the gene matches: 4. Germline lookup yields CDR1 SGHTA and CDR2 FQGNSA. The CDR3 here is CASSLGQGGQPQHF. The DNA for the CDR3 is TGTGCCAGCAGCTTAGGACAGGGAGGACAGCCCCAGCATTTT. Looking up the rest from reference TRBV7-2 and TRBJ1-5 gives the full variable domain: GAGVSQSPSNKVTEKGKDVELRCDPISGHTALYWYRQSLGQGLEFLIYFQGNSAPDKSGLPSDRFSAERTGGSVSTLTIQRTQQEDSAVYLCASSLGQGGQPQHFGDGTRLSIL.

The chain has TRBV6-5 and TRBJ1-1; D is unresolved. V lost 3 bases, J lost 4 bases, and 9 bases lay in between. This CDR3 comprises 13 residues. Per the germline V gene, CDR1 is MNHEY and CDR2 is SVGAGI. CDR3 coding DNA: TGTGCCAGCAGTTATTCAGTCAGCACTGAAGCTTTCTTT. Encoded protein: CASSYSVSTEAFF.

This clone was detected once. An end of the junction does not agree with germline; a read error may underlie this. The chain recombines TRBV19 with TRBJ1-2; 12 nucleotides align to TRBD1. There are 14 residues in the CDR3. Germline V gene lookup returns CDR1 LNHDA and CDR2 SQIVND (reference sequence). Here the CDR3 DNA reads TGTGCCAGTAGTATCTACCGGGACAGGGGGCCCGCACACTTC. This translates into CASSIYRDRGPAHF.

The J gene is TRBJ1-5, the V gene TRBV2; 9 nucleotides match TRBD1. Trimming at V came to 7 bases and at J to 11 bases, leaving 12 bases not matched to a gene. CDR3 length: 14 residues. CDR1 is SNHLY and CDR2 is FYNNEI in the germline V gene. In nucleotides, the CDR3 is TGTGCCAGCACCCGAGAACAGGGGGCTTCGTCCCAGCATTTT. It yields the protein CASTREQGASSQHF.

This sequence joins TRBV20-1 and TRBJ2-7, with 7 bases identical to TRBD2. V dropped 1 base and J dropped 7; count of bases not matched to a gene: 1. The germline V gene has CDR1 DFQATT and CDR2 SNEGSKA (reference sequence). The CDR3 has 11 amino acids. The chain's CDR3 is CSARGTREQYF. For the CDR3, the DNA is TGCAGTGCTAGAGGGACTAGGGAGCAGTACTTC.

The V and J genes are TRBV7-9 and TRBJ1-2; D ambiguous. Deletions cut 2 bases from V and 6 bases from J, with 7 bases between. Germline assignment: CDR1 SEHNR and CDR2 FQNEAQ (reference sequence). There are 12 residues in the CDR3. In DNA, the CDR3 is TGTGCCAGCAGCTTACCCGGGGATGGCTACACCTTC. Protein product: CASSLPGDGYTF.

This chain links TRBV6-5 with TRBJ2-7, with D possibly being TRBD1 (6 bases). The CDR3 runs 14 residues. Trimming cost V 6 bases and J 0 bases, with 12 bases left between them. Germline V lookup: CDR1 MNHEY, CDR2 SVGAGI. The CDR3 DNA follows: TGTGCCAGCAGGGGACACAGGGACTCCTACGAGCAGTACTTC. Its protein product is CASRGHRDSYEQYF.

This clone was observed once. This chain connects TRBV6-1 to TRBJ2-1; the D is unclear. Per germline, CDR1 MNHNS and CDR2 SASEGT. This CDR3 has 17 amino acids. Trimming removed 3 bases at V and 6 bases at J, with 21 bases between. This CDR3 is CASSDSSSLFGSNEQFF. The CDR3 DNA reads TGTGCCAGCAGTGATTCTTCTAGTCTGTTTGGAAGCAATGAGCAGTTCTTC.

This chain joins TRBV30 and TRBJ2-2; TRBD2 is a possible D gene (5 bases). The CDR3 contains 15 residues. V was pared by 2 bases and J by 4 bases, with 14 bases between. Germline V CDR1 and CDR2: GTSNPN, SVGIG (reference sequence). The CDR3: CAWSLSGVPTGELFF. In DNA, the CDR3 is TGTGCCTGGAGTCTGAGCGGCGTACCCACCGGGGAGCTGTTTTTT.

V gene TRBV19 combines with J gene TRBJ1-1; maybe TRBD1 (6 bases). This CDR3 spans 12 amino acids. Per the germline V gene, CDR1 is LNHDA and CDR2 is SQIVND (reference sequence). V gave up 7 bases and J gave up 5 bases, with 11 bases separating them. The CDR3 DNA is TGTGCCAGTATCGCAGGGGTTACTGAAGCTTTCTTT. It codes for CASIAGVTEAFF. Complete variable domain (other parts from reference TRBV19 and TRBJ1-1): DGGITQSPKYLFRKEGQNVTLSCEQNLNHDAMYWYRQDPGQGLRLIYYSQIVNDFQKGDIAEGYSVSREKKESFPLTVTSAQKNPTAFYLCASIAGVTEAFFGQGTRLTVV.

The CDR3 loop reads CASSLSQDAALIGELFF. CDR3 DNA: TGTGCCAGCAGCTTATCACAGGACGCAGCCCTTATCGGGGAGCTGTTTTTT. V gene TRBV13 combines with J gene TRBJ2-2, with D tentatively TRBD1 (5 bases). Trimming left V 2 bases short and J 7 bases short, with 20 bases between. The CDR3 runs 17 residues. Germline V gene lookup returns CDR1 PRHDT and CDR2 FYEKMQ (reference sequence).

V usage is TRBV7-9 and J usage is TRBJ2-2, with D possibly matching TRBD1 (6 bases). This CDR3 has 15 residues. The germline V and J ends were trimmed by 1 base and 4 bases, with 10 bases remaining between them. The germline V gene encodes CDR1 SEHNR and CDR2 FQNEAQ (reference sequence). The CDR3, as DNA: TGTGCCAGCAGCTTAGACAGGGTTCGCACCGGGGAGCTGTTTTTT. This codes for CASSLDRVRTGELFF.